This TCR beta chain was documented in a study of blood T cells in healthy people across ages. Findings and caveats of the study: Measured against age, TCR beta diversity per million T cells decreased in a roughly linear manner. Donors of long life had a larger count of naive CD4+ cells and greater diversity than aged donors. One million T cells yielded diversity estimates that were considered underestimates.

Through a sample-barcoded 5' primer and a J-beta primer mix, a second PCR was run for about 6 to 12 cycles. A tag from a template-switch adaptor with 12 random nucleotides marked each cDNA molecule. In TCRdb, the 5' RACE reads were re-called with MiXCR into one record per CDR3 protein. The data contain approximately 1.5 million distinct CDR3 sequences, roughly two fifths of them singletons. The V gene lost 5 bases and the J gene lost 2 bases, with 12 bases spanning the gap. The CDR3 length is 14 residues. The germline V gene has CDR1 MNHNY and CDR2 SVGAGI (reference sequence). As concerns this clonotype: Its target is not known.

The chain uses TRBV6-6 and TRBJ1-2; D perhaps matches TRBD1 (6 bases). This TCR was recovered from a woman aged 18-29 years in good health. The sample comprised blood. CDR3 protein: CASSHRDINYGYTF. Here the CDR3 DNA reads TGTGCCAGCAGTCACCGGGACATCAACTATGGCTACACCTTC.